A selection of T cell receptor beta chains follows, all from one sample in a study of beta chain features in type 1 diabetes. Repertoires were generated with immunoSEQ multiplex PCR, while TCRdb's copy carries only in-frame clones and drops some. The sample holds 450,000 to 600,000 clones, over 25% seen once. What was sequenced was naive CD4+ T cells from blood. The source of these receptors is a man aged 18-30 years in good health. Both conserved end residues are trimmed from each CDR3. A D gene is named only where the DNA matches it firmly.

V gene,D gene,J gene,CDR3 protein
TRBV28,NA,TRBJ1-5,ASTPFDNQPQH
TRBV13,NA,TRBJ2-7,ASSSRGREQY
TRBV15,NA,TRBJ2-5,ATSREGELVGETQY
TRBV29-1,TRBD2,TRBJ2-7,SVARGGSGYEQY
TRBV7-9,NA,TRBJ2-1,ASSPGPVYNEQF
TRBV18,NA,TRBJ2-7,ASSTGRDSYEQY
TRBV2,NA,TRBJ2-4,ASREGGWAKNIQY
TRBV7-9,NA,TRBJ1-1,ASSYNAGTEAF
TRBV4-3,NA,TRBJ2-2,ASSQLTGQNTGELF
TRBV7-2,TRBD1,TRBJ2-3,ASSFDRGTDTQY
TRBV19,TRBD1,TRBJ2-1,ASSIYGTGAYNEQF
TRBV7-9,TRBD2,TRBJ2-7,ASSSLAGTYEQY
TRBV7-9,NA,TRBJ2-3,ASSPGGSFTDTQY
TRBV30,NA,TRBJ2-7,AWEPSQAYEQY
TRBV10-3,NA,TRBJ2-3,AITGGGTDTQY
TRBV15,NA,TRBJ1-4,ATSGNRAVEEKLF
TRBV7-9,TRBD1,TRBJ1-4,ASSLTGGGTLF
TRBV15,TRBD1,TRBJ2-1,ATSGGQGESYNEQF
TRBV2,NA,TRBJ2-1,ASLLDGGNEQF
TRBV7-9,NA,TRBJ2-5,ASSHPEGPHETQY
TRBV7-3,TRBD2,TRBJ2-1,ASSLGLVSYNEQF
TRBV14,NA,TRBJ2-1,ASSIVAESREQF
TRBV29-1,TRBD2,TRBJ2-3,SVEVMGGRAGSDTQY
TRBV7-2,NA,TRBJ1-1,ASSLALTVEAF
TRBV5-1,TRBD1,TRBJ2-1,ASSPQGAGEQF
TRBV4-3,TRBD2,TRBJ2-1,ASSQGLAGVDEQF
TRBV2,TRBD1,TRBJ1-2,ASSGQGSDYGYT
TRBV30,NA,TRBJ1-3,AWRSELGNTIY
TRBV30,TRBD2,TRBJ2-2,AWSPPSGSTGELF
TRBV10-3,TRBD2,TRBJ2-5,AISDSPSGQETQY
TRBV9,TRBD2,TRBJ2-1,ASSVVGSGTSYNEQF
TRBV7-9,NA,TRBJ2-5,ASNRDDGQETQY
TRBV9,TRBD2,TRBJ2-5,ASSISGRDQETQY
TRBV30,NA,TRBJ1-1,AWSRTGYEAF
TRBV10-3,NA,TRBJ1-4,AISGTEEKLF
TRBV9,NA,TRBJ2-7,ASSLNGLSSYEQY
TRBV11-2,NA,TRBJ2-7,ASSPAYEQY
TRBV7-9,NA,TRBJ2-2,ASSLVHPTGELF
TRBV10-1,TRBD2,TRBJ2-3,ASSDGLAGGYTDTQY
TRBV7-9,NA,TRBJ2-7,ASSPGQSRAEQY
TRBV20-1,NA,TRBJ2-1,SARDLHEQF
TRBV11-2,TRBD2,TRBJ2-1,ASSLTSGSFNEQF
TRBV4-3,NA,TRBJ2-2,ASSQDLAQGKAGELF